This T cell receptor beta chain was profiled in a study of blood T cell repertoires in COVID-19. Study in general: PBMCs, B-cell-depleted T cells, or T cells provided the cDNA or gDNA that made up the material.

Methods used by the authors: Reference gene primer amplification gave estimated nucleated cell counts. The protocol was immunoSEQ multiplex PCR, while the TCRdb copy is restricted to in-frame clones and leaves out a portion. D and trimming come from the DNA, and the V and J calls and clone size come from that table. The sample shows 200,000 to 250,000 clones, around 85% of them seen only once. Participant-reported clinical history was the basis for cohort assignment. V lost 10 bases to trimming and J lost 5 bases; unmatched junction nucleotides: 2. The CDR3 length is 11 residues. The chain uses TRBV12-3 or TRBV12-4 and TRBJ1-2; TRBD1 matches 9 bases. The sequence came from a woman in her forties with acute COVID-19. Sequences were obtained from PBMCs or T cells enriched from blood (not recorded which). Here the CDR3 reads CATGQGYGYTF. CDR3 bases: TGTGCCACCGGACAGGGGTATGGCTACACCTTC.